This T cell receptor (beta chain) was captured in a study of T cell responses to AZD1222 COVID-19 vaccine. The CDR3 sequence is 15 residues long. Germline values: CDR1 SGDLS, CDR2 YYNGEE. Trimming took off 4 bases at V and 3 bases at J, with 14 bases between the two ends. Some clones are missing from TCRdb's copy, which holds only in-frame ones; the method was immunoSEQ multiplex PCR. The data show fewer than 200,000 clones, roughly 92% seen once. The TCR comes from an adult in good health. The sample consisted of peripheral blood, taken on day 0 of AZD1222 vaccination. The genes are TRBV9 and TRBJ2-1; tentatively, D is TRBD2 (5 bases). For the CDR3, the DNA is TGTGCCAGCAGCCCTTCGGGGAGCCACTACAATGAGCAGTTCTTC. Protein sequence: CASSPSGSHYNEQFF.